This entry lists 3 T cell receptor beta chains sequenced from one sample in a study of cytomegalovirus exposure and HLA in healthy donors. Profiling relied on immunoSEQ multiplex PCR, and the TCRdb table lists in-frame clones only, not all of them. The sample holds about 130,000 clones, 80% to 90% seen once. Sequencing input: PBMCs. The source is a young woman in good health and CMV-seronegative.

V is TRBV7-2 and J is TRBJ2-7; maybe TRBD2 (8 bases). Looked up from germline, CDR1 is SGHTA and CDR2 is FQGNSA. Trimming stripped 5 bases from V and 4 bases from J, with 18 bases between. This CDR3 is built from 15 residues. The CDR3 DNA reads TGTGCCAGCAGCCACGGGGGGGGACAGCGATACGAGCAGTACTTC. Its protein is CASSHGGGQRYEQYF.

This clone has only one observation. The chain joins TRBV4-1 to TRBJ2-1; 9 positions agree with TRBD1. Germline V gene lookup returns CDR1 MGHRA and CDR2 YSYEKL. V lost 0 bases and J lost 12; bases outside the gene matches: 21. CDR3 length: 19 amino acids. Here the CDR3 reads CASSQDWARGQGPREVQFF. The CDR3 nucleotides are TGCGCCAGCAGCCAAGATTGGGCGCGGGGACAGGGCCCCCGTGAGGTGCAGTTCTTC.

This clone came up once. The chain joins TRBV29-1 to TRBJ2-2; 8 nucleotides align to TRBD2. The CDR3 covers 15 residues. V was pared by 6 bases and J by 3 bases, with 9 bases of the junction left unmatched. Looked up from germline, CDR1 is SQVTM and CDR2 is ANQGSEA. The CDR3 spells CSVALSGGHTGELFF. DNA for the CDR3: TGCAGCGTGGCCCTTTCGGGGGGGCACACCGGGGAGCTGTTTTTT.